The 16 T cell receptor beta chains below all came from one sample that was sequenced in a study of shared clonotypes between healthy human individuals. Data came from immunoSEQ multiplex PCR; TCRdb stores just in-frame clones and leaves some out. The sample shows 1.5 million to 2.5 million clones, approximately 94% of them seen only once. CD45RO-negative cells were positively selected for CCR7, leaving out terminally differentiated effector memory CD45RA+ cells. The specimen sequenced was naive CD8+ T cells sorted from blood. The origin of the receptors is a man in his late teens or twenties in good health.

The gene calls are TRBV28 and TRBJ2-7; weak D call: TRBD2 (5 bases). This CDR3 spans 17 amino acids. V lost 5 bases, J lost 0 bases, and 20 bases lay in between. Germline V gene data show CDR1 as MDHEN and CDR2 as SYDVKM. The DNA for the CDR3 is TGTGCCAGCAGTCTAAGATTCCTTGGAGGTAGCTCCTACGAGCAGTACTTC. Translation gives CASSLRFLGGSSYEQYF.

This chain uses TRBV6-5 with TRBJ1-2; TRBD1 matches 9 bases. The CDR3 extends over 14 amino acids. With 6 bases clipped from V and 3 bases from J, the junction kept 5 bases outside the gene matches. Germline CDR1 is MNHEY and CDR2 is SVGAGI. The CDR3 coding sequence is TGTGCCAGCAGGCCCCGGGACAGGGACTATGGCTACACCTTC. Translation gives CASRPRDRDYGYTF.

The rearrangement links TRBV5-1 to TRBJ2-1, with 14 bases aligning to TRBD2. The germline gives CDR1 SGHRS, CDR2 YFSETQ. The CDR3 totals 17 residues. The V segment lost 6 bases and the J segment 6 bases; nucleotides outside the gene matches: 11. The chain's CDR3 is CASTPGPGLAGGNEQFF. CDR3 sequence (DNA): TGCGCCAGCACCCCTGGCCCCGGACTAGCGGGGGGCAATGAGCAGTTCTTC.

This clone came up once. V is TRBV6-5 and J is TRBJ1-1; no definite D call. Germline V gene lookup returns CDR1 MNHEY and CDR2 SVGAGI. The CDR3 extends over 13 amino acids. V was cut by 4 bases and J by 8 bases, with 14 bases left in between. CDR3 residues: CASSWPEEGEAFF. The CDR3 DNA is TGTGCCAGCAGTTGGCCTGAGGAGGGAGAAGCTTTCTTT.

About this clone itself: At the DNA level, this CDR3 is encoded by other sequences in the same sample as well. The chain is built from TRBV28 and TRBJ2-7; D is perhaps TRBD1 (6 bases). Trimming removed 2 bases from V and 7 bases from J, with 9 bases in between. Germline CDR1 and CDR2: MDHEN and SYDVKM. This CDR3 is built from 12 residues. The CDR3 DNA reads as TGTGCCAGCAGTTTAGGGGGCGGGGAGCAGTACTTC. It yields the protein CASSLGGGEQYF.

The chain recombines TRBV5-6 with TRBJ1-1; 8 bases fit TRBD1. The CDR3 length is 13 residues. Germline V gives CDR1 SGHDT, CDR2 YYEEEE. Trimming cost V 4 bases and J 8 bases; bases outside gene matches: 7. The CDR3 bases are TGTGCCAGCAGCGTCGGACAGGGCCTAGAAGCTTTCTTT. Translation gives CASSVGQGLEAFF.

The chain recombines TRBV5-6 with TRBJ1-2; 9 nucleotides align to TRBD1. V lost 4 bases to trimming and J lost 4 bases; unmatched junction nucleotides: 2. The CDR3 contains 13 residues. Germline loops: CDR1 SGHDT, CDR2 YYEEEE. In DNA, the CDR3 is TGTGCCAGCAGCCTACAGGGGGCCTATGGCTACACCTTC. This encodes CASSLQGAYGYTF.

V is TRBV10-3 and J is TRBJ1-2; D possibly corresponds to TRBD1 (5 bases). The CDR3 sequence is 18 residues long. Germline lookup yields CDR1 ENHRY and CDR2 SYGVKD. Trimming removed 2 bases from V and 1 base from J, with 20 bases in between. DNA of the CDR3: TGTGCCATCAGTGAGGACAGCCGCATGGAGGGTCATAACTATGGCTACACCTTC. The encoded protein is CAISEDSRMEGHNYGYTF.

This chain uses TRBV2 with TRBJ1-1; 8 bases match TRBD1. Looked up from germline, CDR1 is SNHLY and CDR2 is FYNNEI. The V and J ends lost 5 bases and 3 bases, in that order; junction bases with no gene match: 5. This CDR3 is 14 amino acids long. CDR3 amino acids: CASSWTGPYTEAFF. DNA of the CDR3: TGTGCCAGCAGTTGGACAGGGCCCTACACTGAAGCTTTCTTT.

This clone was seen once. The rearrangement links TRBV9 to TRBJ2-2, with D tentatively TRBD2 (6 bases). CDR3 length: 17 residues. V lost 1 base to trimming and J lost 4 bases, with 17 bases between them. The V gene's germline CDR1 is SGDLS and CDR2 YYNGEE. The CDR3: CASSVPRSGGSTGELFF. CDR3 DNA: TGTGCCAGCAGCGTACCTCGGTCCGGAGGGAGCACCGGGGAGCTGTTTTTT.

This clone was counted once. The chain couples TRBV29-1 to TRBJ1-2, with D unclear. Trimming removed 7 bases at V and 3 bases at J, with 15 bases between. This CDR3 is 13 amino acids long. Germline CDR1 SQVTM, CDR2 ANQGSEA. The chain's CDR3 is CSAKGGDHYGYTF. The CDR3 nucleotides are TGCAGCGCCAAGGGTGGGGATCACTATGGCTACACCTTC.

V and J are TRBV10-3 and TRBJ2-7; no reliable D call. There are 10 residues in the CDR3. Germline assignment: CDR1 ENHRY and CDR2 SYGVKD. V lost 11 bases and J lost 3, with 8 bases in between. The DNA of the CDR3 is TGTGCCGTCGCAGACTACGAGCAGTACTTC. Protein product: CAVADYEQYF.

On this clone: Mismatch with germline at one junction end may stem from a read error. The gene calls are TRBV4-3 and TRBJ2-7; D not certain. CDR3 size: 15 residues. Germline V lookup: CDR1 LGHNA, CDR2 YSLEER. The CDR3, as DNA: TGCGCCAGCAGCCAAGATCGACTGGGGTCCTTCGAGCAGTACTTC. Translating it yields CASSQDRLGSFEQYF.

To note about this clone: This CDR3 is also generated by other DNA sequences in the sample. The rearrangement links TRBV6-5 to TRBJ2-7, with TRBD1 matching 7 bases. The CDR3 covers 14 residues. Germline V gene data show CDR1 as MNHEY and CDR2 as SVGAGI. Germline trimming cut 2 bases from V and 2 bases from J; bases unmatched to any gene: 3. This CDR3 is CASSYGTDTYEQYF. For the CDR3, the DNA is TGTGCCAGCAGTTACGGGACAGATACCTACGAGCAGTACTTC.

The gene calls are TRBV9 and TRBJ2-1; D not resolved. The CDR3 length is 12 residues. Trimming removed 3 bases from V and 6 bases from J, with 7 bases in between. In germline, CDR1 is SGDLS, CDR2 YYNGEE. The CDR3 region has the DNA TGTGCCAGCAGCGGGCCAAGCAATGAGCAGTTCTTC. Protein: CASSGPSNEQFF. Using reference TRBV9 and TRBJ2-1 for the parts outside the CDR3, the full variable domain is DSGVTQTPKHLITATGQRVTLRCSPRSGDLSVYWYQQSLDQGLQFLIQYYNGEERAKGNILERFSAQQFPDLHSELNLSSLELGDSALYFCASSGPSNEQFFGPGTRLTVL.

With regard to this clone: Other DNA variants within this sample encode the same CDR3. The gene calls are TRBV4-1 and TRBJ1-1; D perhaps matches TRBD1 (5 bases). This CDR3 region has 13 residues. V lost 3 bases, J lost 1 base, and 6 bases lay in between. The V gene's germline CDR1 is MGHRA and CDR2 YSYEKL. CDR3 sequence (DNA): TGCGCCAGCAGCCAGACAGCGAACACTGAAGCTTTCTTT. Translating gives CASSQTANTEAFF.